This T cell receptor beta chain was profiled in a study of T-cell reconstitution after alpha-beta-depleted transplantation in children. Overall study results and limits: Surviving recipient T cells and intrathymic progenitors accounted for some patients' high TCRbeta diversity at day 60. T-cell counts and diversity at one year post-transplant came mainly from newly produced T cells.

This clonotype was seen repeatedly, ten times or more. Its antigen is undetermined. Trimming took off 4 bases at V and 5 bases at J, with 14 bases between the two ends. Germline-derived CDR1 and CDR2 are GTSNPN and SVGIG (reference sequence). The CDR3 is made up of 14 amino acids. Unique molecular identifiers were built into the TCRbeta library. TCRdb re-called the PCR reads with MiXCR, one entry per CDR3 protein. In the table there are under 250,000 distinct CDR3 sequences, roughly 6.6% of which are singletons. Sequencing was performed on PBMCs, taken before TCRalphabeta/CD19-depleted stem cell transplant. This clonotype originated in a boy aged 2-9 years with acute lymphoblastic leukemia, due to receive a stem cell transplant. J is TRBJ2-2 and V is TRBV30, with D possibly TRBD2 on 6 matching bases. As DNA, the CDR3 is TGTGCCTGGACTACTAGCTTCACTACCGGGGAGCTGTTTTTT. Amino acid sequence: CAWTTSFTTGELFF.